The 4 T cell receptor beta chains listed next were all sequenced from one sample in a study of blood T cells in healthy people across ages. It was with a sample-barcoded 5' primer and a J-beta primer mix that a second PCR of about 6 to 12 cycles was run. One entry per CDR3 protein, called by TCRdb with MiXCR from the 5' RACE reads. The sample holds about 1 million distinct CDR3 sequences, under 45% seen once. Input material: blood. The receptors were gathered from a woman aged 55-69 years in good health.

This chain uses TRBV12-3 or TRBV12-4 with TRBJ2-7; 8 bases are a match to TRBD1. The CDR3 runs 15 residues. With V trimmed by 6 bases and J by 5 bases, 12 bases remained unmatched. The CDR3, as DNA: TGTGCCAGCAGGGGGAAGACAGGGGTGGTCCACGAGCAGTACTTC. It specifies CASRGKTGVVHEQYF.

The chain recombines TRBV10-3 with TRBJ2-1, with TRBD1 identical over 12 bases. The J call may be wrong; the DNA end is better matched by TRBJ2-7. Germline V gene lookup returns CDR1 ENHRY and CDR2 SYGVKD. The CDR3 extends over 16 amino acids. The CDR3 bases are TGTGCCATCTCCGAGGGGACAGGGGGCTCCTACAATGAGCAGTACTTC. Encoded protein: CAISEGTGGSYNEQYF.

This clonotype has a count of ten or more. The chain recombines TRBV5-1 with TRBJ2-7; D is perhaps TRBD2 (6 bases). Germline lookup yields CDR1 SGHRS and CDR2 YFSETQ. With 5 bases removed from V and 4 bases from J, the gap between germline ends came to 22 bases. CDR3 length: 16 residues. The CDR3 sequence is CASSLDSGGSGYEQYF. The CDR3 DNA sequence: TGCGCCAGCAGTCTAGACTCAGGAGGCAGCGGGTACGAGCAGTACTTC.

This clonotype was picked up many times. The genes are TRBV3-1 and TRBJ2-4; TRBD2 matches at 8 bases. The V segment lost 0 bases and the J segment 5 bases; nucleotides outside the gene matches: 6. The CDR3 consists of 16 residues. Per germline, CDR1 LGHDT and CDR2 YNNKEL (reference sequence). CDR3 DNA: TGTGCCAGCAGCCAAGACCCTAGCGGGCGGCAAAACATTCAGTACTTC. This translates into CASSQDPSGRQNIQYF.